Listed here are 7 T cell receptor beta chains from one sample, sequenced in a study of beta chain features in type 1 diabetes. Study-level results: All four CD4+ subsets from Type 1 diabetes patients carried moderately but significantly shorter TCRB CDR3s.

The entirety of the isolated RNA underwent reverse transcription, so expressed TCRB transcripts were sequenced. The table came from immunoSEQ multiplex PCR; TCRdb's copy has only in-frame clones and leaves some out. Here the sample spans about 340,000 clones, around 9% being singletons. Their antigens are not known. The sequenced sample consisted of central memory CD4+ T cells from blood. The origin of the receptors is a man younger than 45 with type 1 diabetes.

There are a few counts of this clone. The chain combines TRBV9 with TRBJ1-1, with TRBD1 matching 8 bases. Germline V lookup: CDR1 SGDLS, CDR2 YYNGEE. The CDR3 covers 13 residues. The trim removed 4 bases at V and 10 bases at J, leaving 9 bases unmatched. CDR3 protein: CASSTQDRAAAFF. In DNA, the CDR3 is TGTGCCAGCAGCACCCAGGACAGGGCCGCAGCTTTCTTT.

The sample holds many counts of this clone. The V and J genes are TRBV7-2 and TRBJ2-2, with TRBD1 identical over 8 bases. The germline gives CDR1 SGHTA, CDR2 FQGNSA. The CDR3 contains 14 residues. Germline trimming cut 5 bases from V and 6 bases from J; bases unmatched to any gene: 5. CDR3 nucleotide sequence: TGTGCCAGCAGCCAACCACAGGGGGCCGGGGAGCTGTTTTTT. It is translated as CASSQPQGAGELFF.

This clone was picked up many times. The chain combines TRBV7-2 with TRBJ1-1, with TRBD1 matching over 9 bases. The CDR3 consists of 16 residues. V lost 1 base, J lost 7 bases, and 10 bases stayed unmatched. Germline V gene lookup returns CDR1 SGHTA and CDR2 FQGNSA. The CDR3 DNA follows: TGTGCCAGCAGCTTAGGAAGAGGGACAGGGAAAAGTGAAGCTTTCTTT. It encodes CASSLGRGTGKSEAFF. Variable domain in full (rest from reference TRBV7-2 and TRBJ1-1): GAGVSQSPSNKVTEKGKDVELRCDPISGHTALYWYRQSLGQGLEFLIYFQGNSAPDKSGLPSDRFSAERTGGSVSTLTIQRTQQEDSAVYLCASSLGRGTGKSEAFFGQGTRLTVV.

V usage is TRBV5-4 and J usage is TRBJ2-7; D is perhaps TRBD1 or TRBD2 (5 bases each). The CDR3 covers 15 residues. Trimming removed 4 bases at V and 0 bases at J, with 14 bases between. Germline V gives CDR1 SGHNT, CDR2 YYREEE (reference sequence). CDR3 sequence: CASSPGGTSSYEQYF. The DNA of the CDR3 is TGTGCCAGCAGCCCTGGGGGTACGAGCTCCTACGAGCAGTACTTC.

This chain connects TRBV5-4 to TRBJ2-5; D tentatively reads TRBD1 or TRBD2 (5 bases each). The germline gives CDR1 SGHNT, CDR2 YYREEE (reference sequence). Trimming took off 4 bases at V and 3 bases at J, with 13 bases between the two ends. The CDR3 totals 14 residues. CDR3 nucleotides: TGTGCCAGCAGCCCAAGGGGACGGAAAGAGACCCAGTACTTC. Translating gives CASSPRGRKETQYF.

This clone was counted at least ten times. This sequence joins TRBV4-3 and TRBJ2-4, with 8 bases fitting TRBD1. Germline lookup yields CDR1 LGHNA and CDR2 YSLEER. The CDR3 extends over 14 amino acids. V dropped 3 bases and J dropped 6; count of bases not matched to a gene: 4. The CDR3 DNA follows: TGCGCCAGCAGCCAGGACAGGGTTGGAAACATTCAGTACTTC. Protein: CASSQDRVGNIQYF.

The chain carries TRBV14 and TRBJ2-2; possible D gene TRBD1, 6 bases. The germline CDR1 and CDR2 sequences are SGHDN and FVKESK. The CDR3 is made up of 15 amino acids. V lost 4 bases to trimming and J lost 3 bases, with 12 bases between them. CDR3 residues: CASSRRGGDTGELFF. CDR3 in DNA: TGTGCCAGCAGCCGCAGGGGTGGGGACACCGGGGAGCTGTTTTTT.